This T cell receptor (beta chain) was identified in a study of T cells in Graves' hyperthyroidism and ophthalmopathy. Per germline, CDR1 ENHRY and CDR2 SYGVKD. The CDR3 runs 15 residues. V shed 8 bases, J shed 7 bases, and the junction held 7 bases outside the gene matches. This clonotype was detected only a few times. TCR beta CDR3 regions were amplified from RNA transcripts. The TCR CDR3 was amplified in a first-round RT-PCR using the HTBI primer set. TCRdb passed the multiplex PCR reads through MiXCR, listing each CDR3 protein once. The sample consists of about 290,000 distinct CDR3 sequences, less than 20% of them appearing once.

This clonotype was obtained from a man between 45 and 60 years old with Graves' ophthalmopathy. Sequences were obtained from blood. The rearrangement uses TRBV10-3 and TRBJ2-2; 13 bases align to TRBD2. The CDR3 reads CAIGRTSGSIGELFF. The DNA of the CDR3 is TGTGCCATCGGGAGGACTAGCGGGAGTATCGGGGAGCTGTTTTTT.